The 14 T cell receptor beta chains reported below all come from one sample, sequenced in a study of cytomegalovirus exposure and HLA in healthy donors. With 60 Vbeta and 13 Jbeta primers, the PCR was carried out. The table came from immunoSEQ multiplex PCR; TCRdb's copy has only in-frame clones and leaves some out. The sample lists hundreds of thousands of clones; approximately 88% were seen once. The material sequenced was PBMCs. These receptors all stem from a boy aged 2 to 10 in good health and CMV-seronegative.

CDR3 protein: CASSVGGGLALETQYF. The CDR3 nucleotides read TGTGCCAGCAGCGTAGGAGGGGGACTAGCGTTGGAGACCCAGTACTTC. This chain links TRBV9 with TRBJ2-5; TRBD2 matches 10 bases. With V trimmed by 0 bases and J by 5 bases, 7 bases remained unmatched. The CDR3 is 16 residues long. Germline V gene sequence: CDR1 SGDLS, CDR2 YYNGEE.

CDR3 sequence reads: CASSTSRTGGSGNTIYF. The CDR3 DNA reads as TGTGCCAGCAGCACATCACGGACAGGGGGCTCTGGAAACACCATATATTTT. This chain joins TRBV7-9 and TRBJ1-3; 10 positions agree with TRBD1. V dropped 5 bases and J dropped 0; count of bases not matched to a gene: 7. Per germline, CDR1 SEHNR and CDR2 FQNEAQ (reference sequence). CDR3 length: 17 residues.

About this clone itself: Distinct nucleotide sequences in the sample also encode this CDR3. The chain uses TRBV29-1 and TRBJ1-4; D possibly corresponds to TRBD1 (5 bases). Germline loops: CDR1 SQVTM, CDR2 ANQGSEA. This CDR3 is built from 13 residues. Trimming took off 6 bases at V and 0 bases at J, with 8 bases between the two ends. Here the CDR3 reads CSVGPATNEKLFF. Here the CDR3 DNA reads TGCAGCGTGGGGCCAGCAACTAATGAAAAACTGTTTTTT.

This clone has just a few counts. The chain has TRBV5-4 and TRBJ2-7; D is perhaps TRBD2 (5 bases). Germline loops: CDR1 SGHNT, CDR2 YYREEE (reference sequence). This CDR3 spans 18 amino acids. Trimming took 4 bases from V and 4 from J, leaving 27 bases between them. The CDR3 nucleotides read TGTGCCAGCAGCGCCTTAAGGCTAGCCCTTTCTCCAGTATACGAGCAGTACTTC. Residues: CASSALRLALSPVYEQYF.

The V and J genes are TRBV19 and TRBJ2-7; 8 bases are shared with TRBD2. CDR1 LNHDA and CDR2 SQIVND come from the germline V gene (reference sequence). Losses at the gene ends were 3 bases for V and 2 bases for J; bases not matched to a gene: 6. This CDR3 is built from 15 residues. Here the CDR3 DNA reads TGTGCCAGTAGTATTCGGCGGGGGGTTGCCTACGAGCAGTACTTC. The encoded protein is CASSIRRGVAYEQYF.

This clone has a single count. The chain joins TRBV27 to TRBJ2-3; no clear D gene. V was pared by 2 bases and J by 4 bases, with 7 bases between. Per germline, CDR1 MNHEY and CDR2 SMNVEV (reference sequence). The CDR3 has 13 residues. The CDR3 region has the DNA TGTGCCAGCAGTTTAAACCGGGCAGATACGCAGTATTTT. Protein: CASSLNRADTQYF.

In DNA, the CDR3 is TGTGCCAGCAGTCCGAGGGGGGGGAATGAGCAGTTCTTC. Residues: CASSPRGGNEQFF. V and J are TRBV27 and TRBJ2-1, with a tentative D call TRBD2 (7 bases). The germline V and J ends were trimmed by 5 bases and 7 bases, with 12 bases remaining between them. The CDR3 is 13 residues long. Germline assignment: CDR1 MNHEY and CDR2 SMNVEV (reference sequence).

CDR3 in DNA: TGTGCCAGCAGCCCCTCCGGGGTGGGGCCCCAGCATTTT. This sequence encodes CASSPSGVGPQHF. The chain joins TRBV11-2 to TRBJ1-5, with no clear D. The CDR3 covers 13 residues. CDR1 SGHAT and CDR2 FQNNGV come from the germline V gene. Trimming left V 5 bases short and J 9 bases short, with 14 bases between.

The chain couples TRBV18 to TRBJ2-5; 8 nucleotides match TRBD2. The J call may be mistaken, given a closer DNA end match to TRBJ2-7. The CDR3 length is 14 residues. Germline V gene data show CDR1 as KGHSH and CDR2 as LQKENI. The CDR3 DNA is TGTGCCAGCTCCATCCCGGGGGGGAAGGGCGAGCAGTACTTC. Translation gives CASSIPGGKGEQYF.

The chain's CDR3 is CASSVDPQGTGGLQETQYF. The CDR3 region has the DNA TGTGCCAGCAGCGTAGATCCCCAAGGGACAGGGGGCCTCCAAGAGACCCAGTACTTC. The chain employs TRBV9 and TRBJ2-5, with 12 bases that match TRBD1. Per the germline V gene, CDR1 is SGDLS and CDR2 is YYNGEE. The CDR3 extends over 19 amino acids. Losses at the gene ends were 0 bases for V and 1 base for J; bases not matched to a gene: 10. The full variable domain, completed using reference TRBV9 and TRBJ2-5, is DSGVTQTPKHLITATGQRVTLRCSPRSGDLSVYWYQQSLDQGLQFLIQYYNGEERAKGNILERFSAQQFPDLHSELNLSSLELGDSALYFCASSVDPQGTGGLQETQYFGPGTRLLVL.

The chain combines TRBV15 with TRBJ2-5; no clear D gene. With the DNA end fitting TRBJ2-7 better, the J assignment may be wrong. The CDR3 runs 16 residues. Germline V CDR1 and CDR2: LNHNV, YYDKDF (reference sequence). Written as DNA, the CDR3 is TGTGCCACCAGCAGAGTGCTCGCGGTACCCTCCTACGAGCAGTACTTC. This encodes CATSRVLAVPSYEQYF.

This clone was detected once. The chain has TRBV10-3 and TRBJ1-3; 9 nucleotides agree with TRBD1. Germline CDR1 reads ENHRY; CDR2 reads SYGVKD. The CDR3 sequence is 15 residues long. With 2 bases clipped from V and 9 bases from J, the junction kept 8 bases outside the gene matches. CDR3 residues: CAISEPGTGRITIYF. The CDR3 bases are TGTGCCATCAGTGAGCCCGGGACAGGGAGAATCACCATATATTTT.

This clone was counted between two and nine times. V and J are TRBV4-1 and TRBJ2-5; no definite D call. Germline-derived CDR1 and CDR2 are MGHRA and YSYEKL. Trimming removed 1 base from V and 5 bases from J, with 14 bases in between. There are 15 residues in the CDR3. CDR3 DNA sequence: TGCGCCAGCAGCCAAGTCGCCCAGGCTCAGGAGACCCAGTACTTC. As protein: CASSQVAQAQETQYF.

The chain is built from TRBV9 and TRBJ2-3, with 8 bases lining up with TRBD2. Germline V gene data show CDR1 as SGDLS and CDR2 as YYNGEE. This CDR3 is built from 16 residues. With 4 bases clipped from V and 0 bases from J, the junction kept 7 bases outside the gene matches. CDR3 nucleotide sequence: TGTGCCAGCAGCCCCTGGGGCGGGGGGAGCACAGATACGCAGTATTTT. The encoded protein is CASSPWGGGSTDTQYF.